A selection of T cell receptor beta chains follows, all from one sample in a study of T cell responses to AZD1222 COVID-19 vaccine. This table comes from immunoSEQ multiplex PCR, and its TCRdb copy is limited to in-frame clones, with some not included. Of 95,000 to 110,000 clones listed, about 90% are singletons. This specimen was peripheral blood, taken 28 days after the second AZD1222 dose. The receptor source for this set is an adult who received the AZD1222 COVID-19 vaccine. CDR3s include the opening cysteine and the closing phenylalanine or tryptophan. The D gene is left open where the match is weak.

v_call,j_call,d_call,cdr3_aa,cdr3_nt
TRBV4-2,TRBJ1-5,TRBD1,CASSQDADRVDQPQHF,TGTGCCAGCAGCCAAGATGCAGACAGGGTAGATCAGCCCCAGCATTTT
TRBV6-5,TRBJ1-1,-,CASSYGTEAFF,TGTGCCAGCAGTTACGGCACTGAAGCTTTCTTT
TRBV4-3,TRBJ1-4,-,CASRPTLGATNEKLFF,TGCGCCAGCAGACCCACCTTGGGGGCAACTAATGAAAAACTGTTTTTT
TRBV28,TRBJ2-5,-,CASSLAGAREETQYF,TGTGCCAGCAGTCTAGCAGGGGCGCGAGAAGAGACCCAGTACTTC
TRBV5-1,TRBJ2-1,TRBD2,CASSAPSGMVDEQFF,TGCGCCAGCAGCGCCCCGAGCGGGATGGTTGATGAGCAGTTCTTC
TRBV6-5,TRBJ2-3,TRBD2,CASTERGYGDTQYF,TGTGCCAGCACAGAGCGGGGGTACGGAGATACGCAGTATTTT
TRBV5-1,TRBJ2-7,-,CASSFGQSYEQYF,TGCGCCAGCAGCTTCGGACAGTCCTACGAGCAGTACTTC
TRBV12-5,TRBJ2-7,-,CASGLTGAYEQYF,TGTGCTAGTGGTCTTACAGGAGCCTACGAGCAGTACTTC
TRBV6-5,TRBJ2-7,-,CASRPRGVRAYEQYF,TGTGCCAGCAGACCTCGCGGGGTCAGGGCCTACGAGCAGTACTTC
TRBV5-6,TRBJ2-2,TRBD2,CASSSIAGPNTGELFF,TGTGCCAGCAGCTCAATAGCGGGGCCCAACACCGGGGAGCTGTTTTTT
TRBV6-2/TRBV6-3,TRBJ2-2,-,CASSYRDTGELFF,TGTGCCAGCAGTTACAGGGACACCGGGGAGCTGTTTTTT
TRBV29-1,TRBJ2-6,-,CSVEDWGAGANVLTF,TGCAGCGTTGAAGATTGGGGGGCTGGGGCCAACGTCCTGACTTTC
TRBV2,TRBJ2-7,-,CATTGATKGEQYF,TGTGCCACTACTGGGGCGACTAAAGGAGAGCAGTACTTC
TRBV7-8,TRBJ2-3,-,CASSLIDSIDTQYF,TGTGCCAGCAGCTTGATCGATAGCATCGATACGCAGTATTTT
TRBV4-2,TRBJ2-5,-,CASSPGVMETQYF,TGTGCCAGCAGCCCAGGGGTGATGGAGACCCAGTACTTC
TRBV7-2,TRBJ2-3,TRBD1,CASSLGWDREPQYF,TGTGCCAGCAGCTTAGGTTGGGACAGGGAGCCGCAGTATTTT